This T cell receptor beta chain was captured in a study of shared T cell receptors in the human thymus. About this clone: The junction differs from germline at one of its ends, possibly a read error.

Profiling relied on immunoSEQ multiplex PCR, and the TCRdb table lists in-frame clones only, not all of them. The top ten clones hold 0.008% to 0.011% of a sample with 500,000 to 750,000 clones, 88% of them seen once. The CDR3 contains 16 residues. Germline V lookup: CDR1 LNHNV, CDR2 YYDKDF (reference sequence). These sequences were also reported in another study, on human thymus T cells.

The TCR originated in a boy less than two years old with a congenital heart defect. V gene TRBV15 combines with J gene TRBJ2-7, with TRBD1 identical over 10 bases. Sequencing was carried out using thymocytes. This chain's CDR3 is CATSRERDRGHYEQYF. For the CDR3, the DNA is TGTGCCACCAGCCGAGAGAGGGACAGGGGCCATTACGAGCAGTACTTC.